This paragraph reports one TCR beta chain. This clone has only a few counts. It has no known antigen specificity. No per-base quality is available; no much larger clone lies one base away. This specimen comes from a study of immune characteristics of hereditary and idiopathic chronic pancreatitis. Background on the whole study: Local immune cells and TCRbeta repertoires in the pancreas were profiled in this study for hereditary and idiopathic chronic pancreatitis, with control organ donor pancreases used for comparison. The gDNA-based approach was chosen because it involved minimal in vitro experimental manipulation of pancreas-infiltrating T cells. TCRbeta sequencing included about five control pancreases, about seven pancreases with hereditary chronic pancreatitis and about six pancreases with idiopathic chronic pancreatitis. Overall study results and their limits: Numbers of productive TCR rearrangements correlated positively with disease severity scores among more than 10 chronic pancreatitis patients. Compared with controls, both chronic pancreatitis groups had significantly higher TCRbeta repertoire diversity and lower clonality. Because patient tissue could be obtained only at the time of TPIAT, differences in disease duration may have affected the immune findings. Chronic pancreatitis caused by alcohol use was excluded from the study.

Chronic pancreatitis pancreas tissue came from patients undergoing total pancreatectomy with islet autotransplantation (TPIAT). None of the chronic pancreatitis patients included in the study had a known history of diabetes. For TCRbeta sequencing, genomic DNA was pulled straight from bulk pancreas tissue, skipping any T cell sorting. Pancreas tissues were collected consecutively from patients and organ donors at two US centers. Libraries were made using the immunoSEQ multiplex PCR assay. The TCRbeta CDR3 region and neighboring sequences were amplified from pancreatic genomic DNA and then sequenced. Per the authors' processing: Productive clonality and productive rearrangement counts were measured along with repertoire diversity, which was expressed as a mean normalized Shannon-Wiener index. Control and chronic pancreatitis repertoire metrics were compared by means of the nonparametric Mann-Whitney U test. A clonotype counted as shared when its CDR3beta sequence had identical amino acid composition and length across subjects. The source is immuneACCESS, and TCRdb retained only in-frame sequences with V and J called. Part of the clones is not carried over; for the studies checked, unresolved V genes explain less than half of this, and the remainder is unexplained. For V, J and clone size, that table is used; D and trimming come from the DNA. This sample is represented by about 14,000 clones; roughly 70% of them were singletons. 14% of the sample rests with the top ten.

The sample was pancreas tissue with hereditary chronic pancreatitis. The clonotype was recovered from a human donor with chronic pancreatitis.

The bases read TGTGCCAGCAGTTACATTCCCTATAATTCACCCCTCCACTTT. Its amino acids are CASSYIPYNSPLHF. The chain is assembled from TRBV27 and TRBJ1-6; no D segment can be confidently identified. CDR1 and CDR2 were assigned from the germline V gene (reference sequence) as MNHEY and SMNVEV. Measured from the cysteine to the phenylalanine, the CDR3 is 14 residues long. The retained sequence is limited to the CDR3, 42 bases, with the frame set at the first base. Trimming costs V 4 bases and J 2 bases, and their ends lie 6 bases apart.